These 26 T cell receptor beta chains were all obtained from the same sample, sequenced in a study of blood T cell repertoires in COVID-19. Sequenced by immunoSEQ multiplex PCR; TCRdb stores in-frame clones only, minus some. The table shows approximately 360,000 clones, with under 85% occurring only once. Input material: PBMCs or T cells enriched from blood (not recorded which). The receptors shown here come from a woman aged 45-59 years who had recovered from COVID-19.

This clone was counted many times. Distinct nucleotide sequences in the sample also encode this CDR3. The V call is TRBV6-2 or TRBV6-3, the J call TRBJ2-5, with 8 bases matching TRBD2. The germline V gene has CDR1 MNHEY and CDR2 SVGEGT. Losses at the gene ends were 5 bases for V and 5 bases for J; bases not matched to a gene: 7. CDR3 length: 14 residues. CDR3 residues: CASSPGLAGETQYF. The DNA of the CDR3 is TGTGCCAGCAGTCCCGGACTAGCAGGCGAGACCCAGTACTTC.

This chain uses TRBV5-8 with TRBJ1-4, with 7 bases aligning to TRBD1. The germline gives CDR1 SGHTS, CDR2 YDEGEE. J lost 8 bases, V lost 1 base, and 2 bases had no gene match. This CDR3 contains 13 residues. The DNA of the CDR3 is TGTGCCAGCAGCTTGAAGGACAGGGAAAAACTGTTTTTT. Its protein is CASSLKDREKLFF.

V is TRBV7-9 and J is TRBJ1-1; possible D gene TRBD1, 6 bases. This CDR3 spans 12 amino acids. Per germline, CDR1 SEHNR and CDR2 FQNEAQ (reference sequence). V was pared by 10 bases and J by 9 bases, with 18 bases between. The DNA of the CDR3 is TGTGCCAATCGCACGGACCGGGACAAAGCTTTCTTT. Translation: CANRTDRDKAFF.

The CDR3 nucleotides read TGTGCCAGCGGTTTTCTCCTGGGACAGTCGTCTGGAAACACCATATATTTT. Protein sequence: CASGFLLGQSSGNTIYF. The rearrangement links TRBV2 to TRBJ1-3; 7 positions agree with TRBD1. Germline assignment: CDR1 SNHLY and CDR2 FYNNEI. The ends lost 8 bases at V and 1 base at J; junction bases unmatched: 14. The CDR3 loop spans 17 amino acids.

CDR3 sequence (DNA): TGTGCCAGCAGGGCGGCAGGGGGCCACGAGCAGTACTTC. It is translated as CASRAAGGHEQYF. This chain links TRBV6-5 with TRBJ2-7; 8 bases align to TRBD1. CDR1 MNHEY and CDR2 SVGAGI come from the germline V gene. After removal of 6 bases from V and 5 bases from J, the junction contained 6 bases not matched to a gene. The CDR3 has 13 amino acids.

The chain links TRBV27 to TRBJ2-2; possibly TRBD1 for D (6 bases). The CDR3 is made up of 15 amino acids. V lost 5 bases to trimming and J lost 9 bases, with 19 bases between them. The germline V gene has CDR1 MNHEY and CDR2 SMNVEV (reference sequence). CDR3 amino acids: CASSASITGNRELFF. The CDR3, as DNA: TGTGCCAGCAGTGCATCCATAACAGGGAACCGGGAGCTGTTTTTT.

The DNA for the CDR3 is TGTGCCAGTAGTACGGGGGTATTTTACGAGCAGTACTTC. Residues: CASSTGVFYEQYF. The chain combines TRBV19 with TRBJ2-7, with a possible D match to TRBD2 (6 bases). The CDR3 sequence is 13 residues long. With 4 bases removed from V and 4 bases from J, the gap between germline ends came to 11 bases. Germline V gene sequence: CDR1 LNHDA, CDR2 SQIVND (reference sequence).

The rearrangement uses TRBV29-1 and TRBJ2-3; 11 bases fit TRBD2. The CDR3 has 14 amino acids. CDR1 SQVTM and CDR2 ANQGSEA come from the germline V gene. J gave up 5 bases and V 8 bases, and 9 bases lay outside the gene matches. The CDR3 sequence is CSSTTSGRQDTQYF. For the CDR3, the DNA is TGCAGCTCCACCACTAGCGGGAGACAAGATACGCAGTATTTT.

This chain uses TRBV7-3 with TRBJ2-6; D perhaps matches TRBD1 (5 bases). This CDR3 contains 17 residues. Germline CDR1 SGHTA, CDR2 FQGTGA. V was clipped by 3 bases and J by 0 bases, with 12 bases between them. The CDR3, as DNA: TGTGCCAGCAGCTTTTCAGGGTTGCGCTCTGGGGCCAACGTCCTGACTTTC. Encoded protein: CASSFSGLRSGANVLTF.

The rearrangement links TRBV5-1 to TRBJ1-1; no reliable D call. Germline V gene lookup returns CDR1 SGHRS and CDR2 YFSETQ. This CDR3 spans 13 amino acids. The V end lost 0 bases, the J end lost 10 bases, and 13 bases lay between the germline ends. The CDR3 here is CASSLGPEVAAFF. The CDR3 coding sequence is TGCGCCAGCAGCTTGGGGCCCGAGGTGGCAGCTTTCTTT.

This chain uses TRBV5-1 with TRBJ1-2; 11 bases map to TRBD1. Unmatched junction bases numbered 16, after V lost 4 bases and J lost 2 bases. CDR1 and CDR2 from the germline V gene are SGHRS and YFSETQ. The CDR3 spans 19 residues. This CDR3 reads CASSPGTGGYNERNYGYTF. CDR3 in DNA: TGCGCCAGCAGCCCAGGGACAGGGGGTTATAATGAGCGGAACTATGGCTACACCTTC.

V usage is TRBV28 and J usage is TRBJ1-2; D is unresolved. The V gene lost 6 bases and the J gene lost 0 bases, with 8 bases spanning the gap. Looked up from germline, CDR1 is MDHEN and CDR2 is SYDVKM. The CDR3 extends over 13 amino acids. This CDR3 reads CASRVRTNYGYTF. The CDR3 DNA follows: TGTGCCAGCAGGGTCAGGACTAACTATGGCTACACCTTC.

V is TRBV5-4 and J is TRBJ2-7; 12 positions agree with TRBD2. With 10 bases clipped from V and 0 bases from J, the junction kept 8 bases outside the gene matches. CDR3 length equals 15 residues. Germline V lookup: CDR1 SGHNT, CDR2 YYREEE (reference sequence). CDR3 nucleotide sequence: TGTGCCGGGGCTAGCGGGAGGGCCGGCTCCTACGAGCAGTACTTC. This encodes CAGASGRAGSYEQYF.

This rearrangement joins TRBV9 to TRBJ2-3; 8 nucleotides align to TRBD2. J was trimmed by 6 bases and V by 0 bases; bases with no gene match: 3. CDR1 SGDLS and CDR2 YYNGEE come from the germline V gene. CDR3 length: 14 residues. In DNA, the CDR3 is TGTGCCAGCAGCGTAGCGGGGGGGTCCGATACGCAGTATTTT. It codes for CASSVAGGSDTQYF.

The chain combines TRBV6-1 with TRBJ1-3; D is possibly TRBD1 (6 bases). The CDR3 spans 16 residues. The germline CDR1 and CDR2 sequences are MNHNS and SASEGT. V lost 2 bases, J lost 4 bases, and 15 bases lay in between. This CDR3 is CASSEWGGLGGNTIYF. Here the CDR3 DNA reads TGTGCCAGCAGTGAATGGGGGGGGCTTGGCGGAAACACCATATATTTT.

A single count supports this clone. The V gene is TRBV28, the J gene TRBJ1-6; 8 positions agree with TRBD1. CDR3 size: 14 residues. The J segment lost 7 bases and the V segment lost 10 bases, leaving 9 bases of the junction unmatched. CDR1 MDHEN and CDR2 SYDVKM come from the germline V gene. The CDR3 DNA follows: TGTGCCATGGGGGCGACAGGGGACAATTCACCCCTCCACTTT. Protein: CAMGATGDNSPLHF.

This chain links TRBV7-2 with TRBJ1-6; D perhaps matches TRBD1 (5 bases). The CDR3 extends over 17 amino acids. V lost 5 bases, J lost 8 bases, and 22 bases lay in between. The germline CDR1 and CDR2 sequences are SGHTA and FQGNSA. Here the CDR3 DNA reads TGTGCCAGCAGCCTAGGACCCGGGCGACAAGGGGATTCACCCCTCCACTTT. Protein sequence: CASSLGPGRQGDSPLHF.

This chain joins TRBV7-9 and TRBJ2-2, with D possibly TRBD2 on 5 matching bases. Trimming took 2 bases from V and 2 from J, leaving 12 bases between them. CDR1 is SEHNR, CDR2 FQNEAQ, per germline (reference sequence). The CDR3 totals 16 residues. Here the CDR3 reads CASSLTRALNTGELFF. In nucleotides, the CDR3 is TGTGCCAGCAGCTTAACTAGGGCTTTAAACACCGGGGAGCTGTTTTTT. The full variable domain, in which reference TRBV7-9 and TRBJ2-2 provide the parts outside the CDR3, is DTGVSQNPRHKITKRGQNVTFRCDPISEHNRLYWYRQTLGQGPEFLTYFQNEAQLEKSRLLSDRFSAERPKGSFSTLEIQRTEQGDSAMYLCASSLTRALNTGELFFGEGSRLTVL.

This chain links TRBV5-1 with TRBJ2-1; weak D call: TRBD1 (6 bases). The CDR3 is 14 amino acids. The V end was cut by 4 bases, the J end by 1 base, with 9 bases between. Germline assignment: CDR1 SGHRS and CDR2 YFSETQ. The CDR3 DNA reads TGCGCCAGCAGCAAAGGGGGTTCCTACAATGAGCAGTTCTTC. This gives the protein CASSKGGSYNEQFF. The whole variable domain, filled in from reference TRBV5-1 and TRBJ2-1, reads KAGVTQTPRYLIKTRGQQVTLSCSPISGHRSVSWYQQTPGQGLQFLFEYFSETQRNKGNFPGRFSGRQFSNSRSEMNVSTLELGDSALYLCASSKGGSYNEQFFGPGTRLTVL.

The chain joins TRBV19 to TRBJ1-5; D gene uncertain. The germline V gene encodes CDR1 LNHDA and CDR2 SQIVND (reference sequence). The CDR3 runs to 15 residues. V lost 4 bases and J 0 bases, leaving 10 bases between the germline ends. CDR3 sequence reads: CASSTAEHSNQPQHF. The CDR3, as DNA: TGTGCCAGTAGTACGGCGGAGCATAGCAATCAGCCCCAGCATTTT.

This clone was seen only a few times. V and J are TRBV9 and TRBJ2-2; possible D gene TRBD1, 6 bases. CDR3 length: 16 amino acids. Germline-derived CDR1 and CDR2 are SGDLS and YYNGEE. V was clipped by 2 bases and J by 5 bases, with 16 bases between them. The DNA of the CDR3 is TGTGCCAGCAGCGTTTCCACAGGGCGGTATACCGGGGAGCTGTTTTTT. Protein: CASSVSTGRYTGELFF.

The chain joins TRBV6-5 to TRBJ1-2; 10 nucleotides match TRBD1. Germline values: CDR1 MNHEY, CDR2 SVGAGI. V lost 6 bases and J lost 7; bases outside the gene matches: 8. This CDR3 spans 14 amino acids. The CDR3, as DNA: TGTGCCAGCAGCAGAGGACAGGGGGGATCTGGCTACACCTTC. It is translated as CASSRGQGGSGYTF.

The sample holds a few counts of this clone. The CDR3 protein is CASSQYVYGYTF. As DNA, the CDR3 is TGTGCCAGCAGCCAATATGTCTATGGCTACACCTTC. The V call is TRBV14, the J call TRBJ1-2; D is undetermined. The V end lost 2 bases, the J end lost 4 bases, and 5 bases lay between the germline ends. CDR1 and CDR2 from the germline V gene are SGHDN and FVKESK. The CDR3 has 12 amino acids.

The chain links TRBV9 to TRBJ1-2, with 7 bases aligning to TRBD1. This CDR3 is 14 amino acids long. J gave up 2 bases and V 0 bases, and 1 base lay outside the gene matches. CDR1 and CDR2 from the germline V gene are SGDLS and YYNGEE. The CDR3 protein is CASSVEQGNYGYTF. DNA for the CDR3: TGTGCCAGCAGCGTAGAACAGGGGAACTATGGCTACACCTTC.

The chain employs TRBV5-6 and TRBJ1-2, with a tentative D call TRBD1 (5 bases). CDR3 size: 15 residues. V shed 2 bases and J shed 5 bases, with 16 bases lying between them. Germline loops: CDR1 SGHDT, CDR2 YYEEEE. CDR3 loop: CASSLTSQGEYGYTF. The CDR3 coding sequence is TGTGCCAGCAGCTTAACTTCCCAGGGCGAGTATGGCTACACCTTC.

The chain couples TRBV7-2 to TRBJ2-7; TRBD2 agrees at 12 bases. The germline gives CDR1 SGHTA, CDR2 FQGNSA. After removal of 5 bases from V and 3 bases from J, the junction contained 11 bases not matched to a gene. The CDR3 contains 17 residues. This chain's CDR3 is CASSLKRTSGDLYEQYF. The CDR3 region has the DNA TGTGCCAGCAGCCTAAAACGGACTAGCGGGGACCTCTACGAGCAGTACTTC.